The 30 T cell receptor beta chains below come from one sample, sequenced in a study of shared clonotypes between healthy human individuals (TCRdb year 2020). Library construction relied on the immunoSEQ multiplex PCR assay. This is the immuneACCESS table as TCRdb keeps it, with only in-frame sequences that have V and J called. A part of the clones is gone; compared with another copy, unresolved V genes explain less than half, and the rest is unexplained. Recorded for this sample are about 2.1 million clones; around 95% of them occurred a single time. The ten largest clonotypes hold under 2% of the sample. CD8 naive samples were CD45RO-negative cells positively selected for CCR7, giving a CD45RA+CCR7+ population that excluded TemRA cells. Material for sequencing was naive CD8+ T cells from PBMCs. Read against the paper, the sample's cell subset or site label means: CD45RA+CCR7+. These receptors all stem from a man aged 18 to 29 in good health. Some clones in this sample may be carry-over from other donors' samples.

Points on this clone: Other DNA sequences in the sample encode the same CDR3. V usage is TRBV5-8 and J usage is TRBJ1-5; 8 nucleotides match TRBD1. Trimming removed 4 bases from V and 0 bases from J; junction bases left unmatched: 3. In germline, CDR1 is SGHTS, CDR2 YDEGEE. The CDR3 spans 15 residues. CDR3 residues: CASSGGQVSNQPQHF. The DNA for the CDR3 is TGTGCCAGCAGCGGGGGACAGGTTAGCAATCAGCCCCAGCATTTT.

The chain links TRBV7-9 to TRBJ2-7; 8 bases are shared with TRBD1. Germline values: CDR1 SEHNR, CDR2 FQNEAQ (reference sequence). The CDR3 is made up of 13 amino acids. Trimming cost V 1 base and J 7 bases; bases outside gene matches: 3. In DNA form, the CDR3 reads TGTGCCAGCAGCTTAGACAGGGGGTGGGAGCAGTACTTC. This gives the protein CASSLDRGWEQYF.

The CDR3 region has the DNA TGTGCCAGCAGCGTATCACAGGGGGCAAACACCGGGGAGCTGTTTTTT. Translated: CASSVSQGANTGELFF. The V gene is TRBV9, the J gene TRBJ2-2, with TRBD1 identical over 9 bases. This CDR3 spans 16 amino acids. Germline V gene data show CDR1 as SGDLS and CDR2 as YYNGEE. The ends lost 1 base at V and 2 bases at J; junction bases unmatched: 3.

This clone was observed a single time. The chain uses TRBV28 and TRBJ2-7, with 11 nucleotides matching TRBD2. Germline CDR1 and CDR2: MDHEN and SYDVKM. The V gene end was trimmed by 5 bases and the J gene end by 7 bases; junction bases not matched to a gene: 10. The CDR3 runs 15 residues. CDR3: CASSPALAGGWEQYF. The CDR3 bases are TGTGCCAGCAGTCCGGCCTTAGCGGGAGGGTGGGAGCAGTACTTC.

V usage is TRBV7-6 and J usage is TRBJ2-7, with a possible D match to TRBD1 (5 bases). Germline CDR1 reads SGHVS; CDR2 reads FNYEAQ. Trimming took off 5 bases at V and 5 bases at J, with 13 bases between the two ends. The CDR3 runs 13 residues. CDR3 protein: CASSPWTTHEQYF. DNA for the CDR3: TGTGCCAGCAGCCCCTGGACAACCCACGAGCAGTACTTC.

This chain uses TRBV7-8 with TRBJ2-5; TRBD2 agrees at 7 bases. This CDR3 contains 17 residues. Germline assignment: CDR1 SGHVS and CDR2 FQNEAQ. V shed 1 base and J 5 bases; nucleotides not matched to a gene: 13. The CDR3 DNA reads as TGTGCCAGCAGCTTAGAAATGGCGGGAGTAAAGTTGGAGACCCAGTACTTC. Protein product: CASSLEMAGVKLETQYF.

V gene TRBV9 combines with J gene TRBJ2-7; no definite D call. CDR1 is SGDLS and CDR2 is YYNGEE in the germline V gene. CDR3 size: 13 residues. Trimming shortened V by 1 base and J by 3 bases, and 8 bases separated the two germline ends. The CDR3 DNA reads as TGTGCCAGCAGCGTACAGGACCACTACGAGCAGTACTTC. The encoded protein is CASSVQDHYEQYF.

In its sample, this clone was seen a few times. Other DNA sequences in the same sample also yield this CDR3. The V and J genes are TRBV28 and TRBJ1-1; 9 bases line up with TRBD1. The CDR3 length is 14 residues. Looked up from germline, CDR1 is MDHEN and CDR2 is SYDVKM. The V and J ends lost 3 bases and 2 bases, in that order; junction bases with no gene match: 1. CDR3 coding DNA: TGTGCCAGCAGTTTGGGACAGGGCAACACTGAAGCTTTCTTT. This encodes CASSLGQGNTEAFF.

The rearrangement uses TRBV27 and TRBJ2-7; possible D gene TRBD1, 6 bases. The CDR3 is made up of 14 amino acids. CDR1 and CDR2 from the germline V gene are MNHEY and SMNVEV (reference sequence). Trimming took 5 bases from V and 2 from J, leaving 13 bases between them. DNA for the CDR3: TGTGCCAGCAGTCCTCACAGGGCAGCCTACGAGCAGTACTTC. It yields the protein CASSPHRAAYEQYF.

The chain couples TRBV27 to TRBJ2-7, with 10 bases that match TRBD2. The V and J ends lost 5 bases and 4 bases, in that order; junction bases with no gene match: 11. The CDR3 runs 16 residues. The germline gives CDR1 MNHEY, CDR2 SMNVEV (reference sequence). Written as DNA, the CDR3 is TGTGCCAGCAGTCCAGCGGGAGGGGTCTTTTTTTACGAGCAGTACTTC. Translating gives CASSPAGGVFFYEQYF.

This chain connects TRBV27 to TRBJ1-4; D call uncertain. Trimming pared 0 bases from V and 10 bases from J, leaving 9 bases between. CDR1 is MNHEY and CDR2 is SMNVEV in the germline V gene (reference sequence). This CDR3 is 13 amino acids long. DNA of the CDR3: TGTGCCAGCAGTTTATCGATTTCCGGAAAACTGTTTTTT. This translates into CASSLSISGKLFF.

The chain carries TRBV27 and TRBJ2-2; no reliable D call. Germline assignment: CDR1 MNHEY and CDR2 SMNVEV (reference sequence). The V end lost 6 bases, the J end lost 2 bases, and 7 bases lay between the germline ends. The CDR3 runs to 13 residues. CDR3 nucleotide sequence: TGTGCCAGCAGGTGGGGTAACACCGGGGAGCTGTTTTTT. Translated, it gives CASRWGNTGELFF.

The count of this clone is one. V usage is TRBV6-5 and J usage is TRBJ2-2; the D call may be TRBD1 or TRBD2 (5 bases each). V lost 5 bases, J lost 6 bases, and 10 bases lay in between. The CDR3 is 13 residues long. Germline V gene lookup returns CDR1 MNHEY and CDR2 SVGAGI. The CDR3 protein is CASSVRGPGELFF. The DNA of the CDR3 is TGTGCCAGCAGTGTACGGGGCCCCGGGGAGCTGTTTTTT.

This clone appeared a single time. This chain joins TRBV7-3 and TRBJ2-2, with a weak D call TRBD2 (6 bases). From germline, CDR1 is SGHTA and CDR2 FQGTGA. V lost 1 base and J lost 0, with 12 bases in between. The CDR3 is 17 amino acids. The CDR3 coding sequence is TGTGCCAGCAGCTTAAGTACGGGAGAAACGAACACCGGGGAGCTGTTTTTT. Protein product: CASSLSTGETNTGELFF. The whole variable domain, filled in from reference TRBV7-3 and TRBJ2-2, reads GAGVSQTPSNKVTEKGKYVELRCDPISGHTALYWYRQSLGQGPEFLIYFQGTGAADDSGLPNDRFFAVRPEGSVSTLKIQRTERGDSAVYLCASSLSTGETNTGELFFGEGSRLTVL.

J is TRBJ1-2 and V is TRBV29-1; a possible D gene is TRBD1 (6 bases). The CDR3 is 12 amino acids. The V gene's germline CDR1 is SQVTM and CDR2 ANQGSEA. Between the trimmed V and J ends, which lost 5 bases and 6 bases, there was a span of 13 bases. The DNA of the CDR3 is TGCAGCGTTCGACAGGAAAGTGATGGCTACACCTTC. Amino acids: CSVRQESDGYTF.

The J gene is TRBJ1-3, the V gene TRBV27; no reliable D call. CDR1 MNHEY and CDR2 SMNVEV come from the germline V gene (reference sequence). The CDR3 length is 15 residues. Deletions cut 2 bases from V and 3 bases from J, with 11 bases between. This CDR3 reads CASSLIPGDGNTIYF. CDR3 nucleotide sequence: TGTGCCAGCAGTTTAATTCCCGGGGATGGAAACACCATATATTTT.

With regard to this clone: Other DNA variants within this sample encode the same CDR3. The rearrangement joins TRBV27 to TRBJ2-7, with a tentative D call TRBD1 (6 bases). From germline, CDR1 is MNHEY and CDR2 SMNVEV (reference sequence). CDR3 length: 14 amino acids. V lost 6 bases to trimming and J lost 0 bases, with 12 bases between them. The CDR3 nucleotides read TGTGCCAGCAGCGGAACAGGGACCTCCTACGAGCAGTACTTC. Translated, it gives CASSGTGTSYEQYF.

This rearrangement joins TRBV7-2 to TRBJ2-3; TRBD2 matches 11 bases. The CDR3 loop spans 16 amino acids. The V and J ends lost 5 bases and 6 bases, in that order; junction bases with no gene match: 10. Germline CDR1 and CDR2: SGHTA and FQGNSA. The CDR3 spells CASSPGLAGSGDTQYF. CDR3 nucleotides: TGTGCCAGCAGCCCCGGACTAGCGGGTAGCGGGGATACGCAGTATTTT.

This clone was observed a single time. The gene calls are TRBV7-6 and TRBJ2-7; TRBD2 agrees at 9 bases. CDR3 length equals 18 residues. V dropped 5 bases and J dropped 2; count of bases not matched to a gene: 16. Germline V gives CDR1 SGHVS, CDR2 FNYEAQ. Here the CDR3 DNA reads TGTGCCAGCAGCCCAGAACACGTTCTAGCGGGATTTCCCTACGAGCAGTACTTC. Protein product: CASSPEHVLAGFPYEQYF.

CDR3 DNA sequence: TGTGCCAGCAGGTCCCGGGAGGATGGGGCCTACGAGCAGTACTTC. It specifies CASRSREDGAYEQYF. The genes are TRBV7-2 and TRBJ2-7, with 7 bases matching TRBD2. Germline values: CDR1 SGHTA, CDR2 FQGNSA. This CDR3 region has 15 residues. V trimming: 6 bases; J trimming: 2 bases; junction bases outside the gene matches: 10.

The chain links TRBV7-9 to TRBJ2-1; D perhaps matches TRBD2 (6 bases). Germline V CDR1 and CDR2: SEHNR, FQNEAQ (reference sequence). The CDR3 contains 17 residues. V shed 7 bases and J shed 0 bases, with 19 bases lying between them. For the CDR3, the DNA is TGTGCCAGCACCACGACTAGAATAGATAGCTCCTACAATGAGCAGTTCTTC. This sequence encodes CASTTTRIDSSYNEQFF.

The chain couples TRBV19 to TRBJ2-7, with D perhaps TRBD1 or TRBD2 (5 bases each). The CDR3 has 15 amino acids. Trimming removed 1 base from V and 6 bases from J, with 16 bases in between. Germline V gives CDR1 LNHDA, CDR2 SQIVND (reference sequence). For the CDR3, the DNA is TGTGCCAGTAGTATAGGGCCAGGGTGGGAGCGCGAGCAGTACTTC. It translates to CASSIGPGWEREQYF.

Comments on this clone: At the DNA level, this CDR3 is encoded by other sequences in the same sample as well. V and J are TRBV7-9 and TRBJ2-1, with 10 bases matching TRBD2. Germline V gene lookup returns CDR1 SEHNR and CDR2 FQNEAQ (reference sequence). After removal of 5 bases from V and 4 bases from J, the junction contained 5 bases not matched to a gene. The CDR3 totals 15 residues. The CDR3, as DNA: TGTGCCAGCAGCCCTAGCGGGAGTTTATACAATGAGCAGTTCTTC. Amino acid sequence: CASSPSGSLYNEQFF.

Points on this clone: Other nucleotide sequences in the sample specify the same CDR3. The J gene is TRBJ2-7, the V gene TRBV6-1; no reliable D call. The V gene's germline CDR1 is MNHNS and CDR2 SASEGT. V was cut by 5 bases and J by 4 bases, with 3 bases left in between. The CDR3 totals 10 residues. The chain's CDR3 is CASSYYEQYF. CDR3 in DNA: TGTGCCAGCAGTTATTACGAGCAGTACTTC.

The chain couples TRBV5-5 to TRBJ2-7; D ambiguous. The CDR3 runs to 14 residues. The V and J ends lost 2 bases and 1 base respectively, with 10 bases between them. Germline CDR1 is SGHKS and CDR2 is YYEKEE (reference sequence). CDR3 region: CASSFVTASYEQYF. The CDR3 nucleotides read TGTGCCAGCAGCTTCGTGACGGCTTCCTACGAGCAGTACTTC.

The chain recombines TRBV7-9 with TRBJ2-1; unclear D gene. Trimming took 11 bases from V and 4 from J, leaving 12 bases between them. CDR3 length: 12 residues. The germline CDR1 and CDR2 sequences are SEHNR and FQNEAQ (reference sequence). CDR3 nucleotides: TGTGCCGGTGGGAATAAGTACAATGAGCAGTTCTTC. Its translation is CAGGNKYNEQFF. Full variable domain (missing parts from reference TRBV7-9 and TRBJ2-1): DTGVSQNPRHKITKRGQNVTFRCDPISEHNRLYWYRQTLGQGPEFLTYFQNEAQLEKSRLLSDRFSAERPKGSFSTLEIQRTEQGDSAMYLCAGGNKYNEQFFGPGTRLTVL.

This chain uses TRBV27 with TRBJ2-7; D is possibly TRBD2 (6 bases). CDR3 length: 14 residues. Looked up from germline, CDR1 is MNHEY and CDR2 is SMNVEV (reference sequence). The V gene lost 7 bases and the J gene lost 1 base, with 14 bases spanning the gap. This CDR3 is CASNPMGLSYEQYF. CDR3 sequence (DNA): TGTGCCAGCAATCCCATGGGACTTTCCTACGAGCAGTACTTC.

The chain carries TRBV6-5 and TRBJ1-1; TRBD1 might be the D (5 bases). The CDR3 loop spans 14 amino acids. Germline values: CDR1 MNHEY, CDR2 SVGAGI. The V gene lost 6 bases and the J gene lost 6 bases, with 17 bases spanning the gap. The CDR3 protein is CASSHYIGAPEAFF. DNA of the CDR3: TGTGCCAGCAGCCATTACATCGGGGCGCCTGAAGCTTTCTTT.

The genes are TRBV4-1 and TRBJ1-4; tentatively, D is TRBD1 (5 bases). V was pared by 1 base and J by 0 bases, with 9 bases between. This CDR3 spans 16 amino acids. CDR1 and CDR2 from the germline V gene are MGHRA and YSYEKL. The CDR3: CASSQGAGPTNEKLFF. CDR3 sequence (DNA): TGCGCCAGCAGCCAAGGGGCAGGGCCAACTAATGAAAAACTGTTTTTT.

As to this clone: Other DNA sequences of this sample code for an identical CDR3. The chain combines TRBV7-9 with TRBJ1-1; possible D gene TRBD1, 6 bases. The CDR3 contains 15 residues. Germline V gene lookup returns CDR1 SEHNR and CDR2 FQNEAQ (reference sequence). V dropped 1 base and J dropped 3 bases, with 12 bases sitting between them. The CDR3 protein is CASSLGTGLDTEAFF. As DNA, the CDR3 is TGTGCCAGCAGCTTAGGTACAGGGCTCGACACTGAAGCTTTCTTT.